This TCR beta chain was sequenced in a study of cytomegalovirus exposure and HLA in healthy donors. General observations from the study: As a later analysis showed, a missense DCLRE1C variant was linked to trimming of TCR beta V- and J-genes.

A note on this clone: Its antigen is as yet unknown.

Amplification used 60 Vbeta primers and 13 Jbeta primers. Generated by immunoSEQ multiplex PCR, the TCRdb table keeps only in-frame clones and is missing some. The sample lists fewer than 250,000 clones; 70% to 75% were seen once. V lost 2 bases, J lost 4 bases, and 13 bases stayed unmatched. The CDR3 loop spans 17 amino acids. Germline CDR1 and CDR2: MDHEN and SYDVKM. The clonotype comes from a man aged 25-45 years in good health and CMV-seropositive. Material for sequencing was PBMCs. The rearrangement joins TRBV28 to TRBJ2-5, with 7 bases fitting TRBD2. This chain's CDR3 is CASSLGPFSGGPETQYF. The CDR3 nucleotides are TGTGCCAGCAGTTTAGGCCCTTTCTCGGGAGGTCCAGAGACCCAGTACTTC.